The 30 T cell receptor beta chains presented below share a single source sample, sequenced in a study of metastatic and nonmetastatic thyroid tumors. No treatment had been given to any patient before thyroid surgery. TCRdb reanalyzed the PCR reads with MiXCR. The sample carries 19,000 or so clones, about 33% recorded once. Sequencing used adjacent normal tissue. The receptors were sampled from a female donor with papillary thyroid cancer or a benign thyroid nodule (not recorded which). Some clones in this sample may be carry-over from other donors' samples.

This clone was picked up a small number of times. This chain uses TRBV15 with TRBJ1-2, with 9 bases lining up with TRBD1. The CDR3 length is 15 residues. The V segment lost 0 bases and the J segment 5 bases; nucleotides outside the gene matches: 4. CDR1 LNHNV and CDR2 YYDKDF come from the germline V gene (reference sequence). The CDR3 is CATSRDPGTGYGYTF. DNA of the CDR3: TGTGCCACCAGCAGAGATCCCGGGACAGGGTATGGCTACACCTTC.

This clone was detected many times. The chain employs TRBV7-2 and TRBJ2-5; 7 nucleotides line up with TRBD1. Germline CDR1 is SGHTA and CDR2 is FQGNSA. CDR3 length: 14 amino acids. Trimming removed 1 base from V and 2 bases from J; junction bases left unmatched: 1. In DNA, the CDR3 is TGTGCCAGCAGCTTAGGACAGGGACAAGAGACCCAGTACTTC. Translated: CASSLGQGQETQYF.

This chain connects TRBV20-1 to TRBJ2-3; the D is unclear. The CDR3 is 17 residues long. V lost 4 bases, J lost 0 bases, and 20 bases lay in between. From germline, CDR1 is DFQATT and CDR2 SNEGSKA (reference sequence). The CDR3 bases are TGCAGTGCTACGCTCCTGGTGCAGTCCCAAAGCACAGATACGCAGTATTTT. Its translation is CSATLLVQSQSTDTQYF.

This clone was recorded many times. A read error may be the cause here, since a much bigger clone is one base away. The chain couples TRBV29-1 to TRBJ2-5; the match to TRBD2 covers 9 bases. From germline, CDR1 is SQVTM and CDR2 ANQGSEA. The CDR3 extends over 13 amino acids. The CDR3 DNA reads as TGCAGCGTTATTAGCGGGGGAGGTGAGACCCGGTACTTC. This gives the protein CSVISGGGETRYF.

The chain joins TRBV5-6 to TRBJ2-7; D call uncertain. Germline assignment: CDR1 SGHDT and CDR2 YYEEEE. Trimming pared 4 bases from V and 4 bases from J, leaving 12 bases between. This CDR3 contains 13 residues. Written as DNA, the CDR3 is TGTGCCAGCAGCATCGGACGGTCGTACGAGCAGTACTTC. It is translated as CASSIGRSYEQYF.

The chain has TRBV28 and TRBJ1-1, with D uncertain. Trimming left V 6 bases short and J 5 bases short, with 16 bases between. The CDR3 is 14 amino acids. Looked up from germline, CDR1 is MDHEN and CDR2 is SYDVKM. The CDR3 loop is CASSRGSTGTEAFF. In DNA, the CDR3 is TGTGCCAGCAGCCGAGGGTCTACTGGGACTGAAGCTTTCTTT.

The chain combines TRBV6-5 with TRBJ2-1; D remains ambiguous. The CDR3 has 15 residues. With 2 bases removed from V and 5 bases from J, the gap between germline ends came to 13 bases. Germline CDR1 and CDR2: MNHEY and SVGAGI. The CDR3 DNA reads as TGTGCCAGCAGTTACGGGCCCACAGAAAACAATGAGCAGTTCTTC. Its protein product is CASSYGPTENNEQFF.

The rearrangement links TRBV6-5 to TRBJ1-2; D possibly corresponds to TRBD1 (5 bases). The CDR3 is 16 residues long. Trimming took off 4 bases at V and 7 bases at J, with 22 bases between the two ends. Germline V gene data show CDR1 as MNHEY and CDR2 as SVGAGI. This chain's CDR3 is CASSLHPGRTEVGYTF. The CDR3 DNA reads as TGTGCCAGCAGTTTACATCCGGGACGGACTGAGGTTGGCTACACCTTC.

The V gene is TRBV2, the J gene TRBJ2-7; D may be TRBD2 (6 bases). CDR1 SNHLY and CDR2 FYNNEI come from the germline V gene. V was clipped by 8 bases and J by 4 bases, with 15 bases between them. This CDR3 comprises 13 residues. DNA of the CDR3: TGTGCCAGCCTTAGGGCCCGGGGGTACGAGCAGTACTTC. Its protein is CASLRARGYEQYF.

By frequency in the sample, this clone is medium-sized (0.01 to 0.1%). The gene calls are TRBV6-1 and TRBJ2-2; D unresolved. In germline, CDR1 is MNHNS, CDR2 SASEGT. The CDR3 loop spans 12 amino acids. The V end was cut by 2 bases, the J end by 6 bases, with 4 bases between. For the CDR3, the DNA is TGTGCCAGCAGTGAATGGTCCGGGGAGCTGTTTTTT. It specifies CASSEWSGELFF.

This clone was seen ten or more times. The CDR3 DNA is TGTGCCAGCAGCTCCGGACTAGCGGGGGGGCCGTCAGATACGCAGTATTTT. Its protein is CASSSGLAGGPSDTQYF. The chain has TRBV3-2 and TRBJ2-3; TRBD2 reflects the table's D call only, with no check against the DNA. TRBV3-2 is designated a pseudogene. The CDR3 has 17 amino acids.

This clone was recorded once. The chain joins TRBV11-3 to TRBJ2-1; 9 bases agree with TRBD2. J lost 6 bases, V lost 1 base, and 16 bases had no gene match. Germline V gives CDR1 SGHNT, CDR2 YENEEA. The CDR3 is made up of 19 amino acids. CDR3 sequence reads: CASSLGWGAGGEGPNEQFF. The CDR3 nucleotides read TGTGCCAGCAGCTTAGGGTGGGGAGCGGGAGGTGAGGGGCCCAATGAGCAGTTCTTC.

Only one count was recorded for this clone. The chain couples TRBV5-6 to TRBJ2-1; TRBD2 matches 12 bases. This CDR3 has 17 amino acids. The V and J ends lost 0 bases and 2 bases, in that order; junction bases with no gene match: 3. CDR1 SGHDT and CDR2 YYEEEE come from the germline V gene. CDR3 loop: CASSLAASGGAYNEQFF. CDR3 in DNA: TGTGCCAGCAGCTTGGCGGCTAGCGGGGGGGCCTACAATGAGCAGTTCTTC.

This clone showed up just a few times. This chain uses TRBV6-1 with TRBJ2-1, with D perhaps TRBD1 or TRBD2 (5 bases each). This CDR3 has 15 amino acids. The germline V gene has CDR1 MNHNS and CDR2 SASEGT. V was clipped by 6 bases and J by 7 bases, with 19 bases between them. The CDR3 region is CASSPSTYEGNEQFF. The CDR3 DNA reads TGTGCCAGCAGCCCTAGTACGTACGAGGGGAATGAGCAGTTCTTC.

CDR3 region: CSALDRDEQYF. In nucleotides, the CDR3 is TGCAGTGCTCTAGACCGGGACGAGCAGTACTTC. V and J are TRBV20-1 and TRBJ2-7; D unclear. Germline loops: CDR1 DFQATT, CDR2 SNEGSKA (reference sequence). V lost 5 bases and J 5 bases, leaving 10 bases between the germline ends. The length of the CDR3 is 11 residues.

This clone qualifies as medium-sized. The J gene is TRBJ1-1, the V gene TRBV6-1; D remains ambiguous. The V gene lost 6 bases and the J gene lost 1 base, with 12 bases spanning the gap. The CDR3 is 14 amino acids. Germline CDR1 reads MNHNS; CDR2 reads SASEGT. The CDR3 coding sequence is TGTGCCAGCAGACCTCCCCCAGGGAACACTGAAGCTTTCTTT. It specifies CASRPPPGNTEAFF.

This clone was counted a few times. V is TRBV7-9 and J is TRBJ2-3, with D unclear. Germline CDR1 SEHNR, CDR2 FQNEAQ (reference sequence). The CDR3 contains 12 residues. V was trimmed by 5 bases and J by 8 bases, leaving 11 bases between them. The CDR3 sequence is CASSPLGGTQYF. CDR3 sequence (DNA): TGTGCCAGCAGCCCGCTTGGCGGTACGCAGTATTTT.

This clone was seen a single time. V is TRBV5-1 and J is TRBJ1-5; TRBD1 might be the D (6 bases). CDR1 is SGHRS, CDR2 YFSETQ, per germline. The V gene lost 0 bases and the J gene lost 2 bases, with 12 bases spanning the gap. CDR3 length equals 16 residues. In DNA, the CDR3 is TGCGCCAGCAGCTTGGCTGGGGGCGAAGGCAATCAGCCCCAGCATTTT. Its translation is CASSLAGGEGNQPQHF. Full variable domain (outside the CDR3, taken from reference TRBV5-1 and TRBJ1-5): KAGVTQTPRYLIKTRGQQVTLSCSPISGHRSVSWYQQTPGQGLQFLFEYFSETQRNKGNFPGRFSGRQFSNSRSEMNVSTLELGDSALYLCASSLAGGEGNQPQHFGDGTRLSIL.

This clone was detected only a few times. The chain recombines TRBV27 with TRBJ2-1; 7 positions match TRBD1. The DNA end is a closer match to TRBJ2-7, so the J assignment may be wrong. The V gene's germline CDR1 is MNHEY and CDR2 SMNVEV (reference sequence). This CDR3 region has 14 residues. This chain's CDR3 is CASSGQASSYEQYF. The DNA of the CDR3 is TGTGCCAGCAGCGGACAGGCTAGCTCCTACGAGCAGTACTTC.

CDR3 region: CASSSNREEKLFF. The CDR3, as DNA: TGTGCCAGCAGTTCGAACAGGGAGGAAAAACTGTTTTTT. This chain joins TRBV6-5 and TRBJ1-4; D perhaps matches TRBD1 (6 bases). Trimming cost V 4 bases and J 8 bases, with 11 bases left between them. Germline CDR1 and CDR2: MNHEY and SVGAGI. This CDR3 region has 13 residues.

The CDR3 region has the DNA TGTGCCAGCAGCCCCGGAGGGACGCCCTGGGGAGGCTACACCTTC. This encodes CASSPGGTPWGGYTF. This rearrangement joins TRBV11-3 to TRBJ1-2; the D gene is possibly TRBD1 (5 bases). CDR1 and CDR2 (germline): SGHNT, YENEEA. The CDR3 consists of 15 residues. Trimming pared 5 bases from V and 8 bases from J, leaving 21 bases between.

V usage is TRBV6-5 and J usage is TRBJ2-7; D is undetermined. The CDR3 is 13 amino acids. V was cut by 2 bases and J by 3 bases, with 8 bases left in between. CDR1 and CDR2 from the germline V gene are MNHEY and SVGAGI. CDR3 bases: TGTGCCAGCAGTTACCGAGATGTCTACGAGCAGTACTTC. Translating gives CASSYRDVYEQYF.

There are a few counts of this clone. A read error is likely, as this CDR3 ends without the conserved phenylalanine or tryptophan. The CDR3 loop reads CASSTQPGEQFL. The CDR3 DNA reads as TGTGCCAGCAGCACGCAGCCGGGGGAGCAGTTCCTC. The chain links TRBV28 to TRBJ2-1, with D perhaps TRBD2 (5 bases). Trimming left V 6 bases short and J 10 bases short, with 13 bases between. Germline values: CDR1 MDHEN, CDR2 SYDVKM. The CDR3 consists of 12 residues.

This clone was observed a few times. The chain carries TRBV28 and TRBJ1-1, with a tentative D call TRBD1 (5 bases). This CDR3 spans 14 amino acids. The V gene lost 2 bases and the J gene lost 1 base, with 8 bases spanning the gap. The V gene's germline CDR1 is MDHEN and CDR2 SYDVKM. The CDR3 loop is CASSLNQGNTEAFF. CDR3 nucleotide sequence: TGTGCCAGCAGTTTAAATCAGGGGAACACTGAAGCTTTCTTT. Full variable domain (remainder filled in from reference TRBV28 and TRBJ1-1): DVKVTQSSRYLVKRTGEKVFLECVQDMDHENMFWYRQDPGLGLRLIYFSYDVKMKEKGDIPEGYSVSREKKERFSLILESASTNQTSMYLCASSLNQGNTEAFFGQGTRLTVV.

This clone is medium-sized in the sample. The V gene is TRBV10-3, the J gene TRBJ2-7; 8 bases agree with TRBD1. Per the germline V gene, CDR1 is ENHRY and CDR2 is SYGVKD. The J segment lost 0 bases and the V segment lost 5 bases, leaving 6 bases of the junction unmatched. The CDR3 sequence is 15 residues long. The CDR3 loop reads CAISNPGQGSYEQYF. The CDR3, as DNA: TGTGCCATCAGTAACCCCGGACAGGGCTCCTACGAGCAGTACTTC.

This clone has ten or more counts. The chain's CDR3 is CAISSPGQYSPLHF. The CDR3 nucleotides read TGTGCCATCAGTAGTCCGGGACAGTATTCACCCCTCCACTTT. The V call is TRBV10-3, the J call TRBJ1-6, with 7 bases matching TRBD1. This CDR3 region has 14 residues. Trimming at V came to 5 bases and at J to 8 bases, leaving 6 bases not matched to a gene. Germline V gene sequence: CDR1 ENHRY, CDR2 SYGVKD.

This sequence joins TRBV7-2 and TRBJ2-7; the D call may be TRBD1 or TRBD2 (6 bases each). Trimming cost V 5 bases and J 2 bases, with 13 bases left between them. This CDR3 comprises 14 residues. From germline, CDR1 is SGHTA and CDR2 FQGNSA. This chain's CDR3 is CASSRGGRPYEQYF. In DNA form, the CDR3 reads TGTGCCAGCAGCCGAGGGGGGCGACCCTACGAGCAGTACTTC. The whole variable domain, filled in from reference TRBV7-2 and TRBJ2-7, reads GAGVSQSPSNKVTEKGKDVELRCDPISGHTALYWYRQSLGQGLEFLIYFQGNSAPDKSGLPSDRFSAERTGGSVSTLTIQRTQQEDSAVYLCASSRGGRPYEQYFGPGTRLTVT.

This rearrangement joins TRBV28 to TRBJ2-7, with a tentative D call TRBD1 (6 bases). Germline CDR1 MDHEN, CDR2 SYDVKM. The CDR3 covers 15 residues. The V gene lost 7 bases and the J gene lost 5 bases, with 21 bases spanning the gap. CDR3 residues: CASIPLGTGYNEQYF. In DNA form, the CDR3 reads TGTGCCAGCATCCCCCTGGGAACAGGGTATAACGAGCAGTACTTC. Based on the CDR3 plus reference TRBV28 and TRBJ2-7, the full variable domain is DVKVTQSSRYLVKRTGEKVFLECVQDMDHENMFWYRQDPGLGLRLIYFSYDVKMKEKGDIPEGYSVSREKKERFSLILESASTNQTSMYLCASIPLGTGYNEQYFGPGTRLTVT.

Here the CDR3 DNA reads TGTGCCAGCAGCTTAGAACAAAGGCAGGCCTACTACGAGCAGTACTTC. It translates to CASSLEQRQAYYEQYF. The gene calls are TRBV11-3 and TRBJ2-7; D unclear. CDR1 and CDR2 (germline): SGHNT, YENEEA. Trimming left V 0 bases short and J 3 bases short, with 15 bases between. The CDR3 length is 16 residues.

This clone was seen many times. A clone one base away is much larger, so this may be a read error. This chain links TRBV12-3 or TRBV12-4 with TRBJ1-1, with D possibly being TRBD1 (5 bases). CDR3 length equals 13 residues. CDR3 sequence reads: CASSDSMGTGAFF. CDR3 nucleotide sequence: TGTGCCAGCTCAGACAGCATGGGAACTGGAGCTTTCTTT.